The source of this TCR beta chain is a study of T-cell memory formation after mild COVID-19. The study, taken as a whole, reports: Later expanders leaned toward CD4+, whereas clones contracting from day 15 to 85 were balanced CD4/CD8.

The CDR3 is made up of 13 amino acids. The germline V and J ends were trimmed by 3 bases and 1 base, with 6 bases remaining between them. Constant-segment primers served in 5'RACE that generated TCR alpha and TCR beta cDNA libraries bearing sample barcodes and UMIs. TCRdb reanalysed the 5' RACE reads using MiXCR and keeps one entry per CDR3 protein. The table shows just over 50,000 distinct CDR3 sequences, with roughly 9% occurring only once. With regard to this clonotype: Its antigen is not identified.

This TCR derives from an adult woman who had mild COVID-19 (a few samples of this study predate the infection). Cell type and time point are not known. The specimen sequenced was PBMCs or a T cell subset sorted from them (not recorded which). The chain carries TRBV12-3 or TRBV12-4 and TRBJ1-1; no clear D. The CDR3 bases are TGTGCCAGCAGTTTTACACCGAACACTGAAGCTTTCTTT. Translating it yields CASSFTPNTEAFF.